The present T cell receptor beta chain was sequenced within a study of blood T cell repertoires in COVID-19. On the study more broadly: Specimens from acute and convalescent COVID-19 originated in the United States, Italy and Spain.

Method: immunoSEQ multiplex PCR; TCRdb's copy keeps in-frame clones and lacks some. Altogether 70,000 to 100,000 clones are present, around 85% being singletons, with the ten largest covering about 16%. Germline V gene lookup returns CDR1 MDHEN and CDR2 SYDVKM. V was cut by 6 bases and J by 2 bases, with 16 bases left in between. There are 15 residues in the CDR3. The V call is TRBV28, the J call TRBJ1-1; D is possibly TRBD1 (5 bases). Sequenced sample: peripheral blood. This TCR was sampled from a woman aged 60-75 years with COVID-19, enrolled during active disease. Written as DNA, the CDR3 is TGTGCCAGCAGCAAGGGCAGGGCCGGAAACACTGAAGCTTTCTTT. It encodes CASSKGRAGNTEAFF.